A single sample gave rise to the 12 T cell receptor beta chains below, sequenced in a study of response to subunit inactivated influenza vaccine. Using its own MiXCR run on the RT-PCR reads, TCRdb lists one record per CDR3 protein. This sample has hundreds of thousands of distinct CDR3 sequences, with around 10% found just once. These same data were also listed under a study on T cells expressing NK-cell markers. As that report states: With UMIs, 5'RACE template switching was used to make TCR beta cDNA.

This specimen consisted of PBMCs from blood, obtained on the day of vaccination. These receptors were collected from a man aged 45-65 years who received an inactivated influenza vaccine.

V gene TRBV6-1 combines with J gene TRBJ2-2, with 10 bases aligning to TRBD2. Germline V gives CDR1 MNHNS, CDR2 SASEGT. Trimming at V came to 7 bases and at J to 1 base, leaving 3 bases not matched to a gene. The CDR3 is made up of 15 amino acids. The CDR3 DNA reads TGTGCCAGCACCGGACTAGCGGAGAACACCGGGGAGCTGTTTTTT. This sequence encodes CASTGLAENTGELFF.

This clonotype was observed many times. The chain couples TRBV7-2 to TRBJ2-1; 9 bases are shared with TRBD1. The germline CDR1 and CDR2 sequences are SGHTA and FQGNSA. J was trimmed by 10 bases and V by 1 base; bases with no gene match: 2. This CDR3 is built from 13 residues. The DNA for the CDR3 is TGTGCCAGCAGCTTAGTAGGACAGGGGGAGCAGTTCTTC. Amino acids: CASSLVGQGEQFF.

This clonotype was counted a few times. The V and J genes are TRBV11-2 and TRBJ2-2; 7 nucleotides line up with TRBD1. The CDR3 length is 19 residues. The V gene end was trimmed by 5 bases and the J gene end by 2 bases; junction bases not matched to a gene: 17. The germline V gene encodes CDR1 SGHAT and CDR2 FQNNGV. The CDR3 spells CASSLRFNPRDRNTGELFF. In DNA, the CDR3 is TGTGCCAGCAGCCTACGTTTTAATCCTCGGGACAGAAACACCGGGGAGCTGTTTTTT.

This clonotype was seen only a few times. This CDR3 reads CSARTSGSILQYF. CDR3 coding DNA: TGCAGTGCTAGAACTAGCGGGAGTATATTACAGTACTTC. J is TRBJ2-7 and V is TRBV20-1; TRBD2 agrees at 11 bases. Germline CDR1 reads DFQATT; CDR2 reads SNEGSKA (reference sequence). CDR3 size: 13 residues. The junction had 7 bases not matched to a gene; V was cut back by 2 bases and J by 10 bases.

This chain connects TRBV20-1 to TRBJ2-2, with D perhaps matching TRBD2 (6 bases). Germline V gene data show CDR1 as DFQATT and CDR2 as SNEGSKA (reference sequence). The CDR3 has 14 amino acids. Trimming took 0 bases from V and 7 from J, leaving 12 bases between them. CDR3 sequence (DNA): TGCAGTGCTAGAGATGGAGGGTTGAGCGGGGAGCTGTTTTTT. Residues: CSARDGGLSGELFF.

This clonotype showed up many times. V gene TRBV6-1 combines with J gene TRBJ1-6; maybe TRBD1 (5 bases). Germline CDR1 MNHNS, CDR2 SASEGT. The CDR3 covers 17 residues. The ends were cut back, 1 base at V and 5 bases at J, with 15 bases in the middle. Here the CDR3 reads CASSEDPGSIDNSPLHF. The CDR3 bases are TGTGCCAGCAGTGAAGACCCAGGGAGCATCGATAATTCACCCCTCCACTTT.

The table lists this clonotype with a few counts. The chain combines TRBV6-5 with TRBJ2-3, with 8 bases identical to TRBD1. Germline CDR1 is MNHEY and CDR2 is SVGAGI. This CDR3 is built from 16 residues. V lost 2 bases to trimming and J lost 0 bases; unmatched junction nucleotides: 4. The CDR3 DNA sequence: TGTGCCAGCAGTTACCGTGGACAGGGAAGCACAGATACGCAGTATTTT. The encoded protein is CASSYRGQGSTDTQYF.

This clonotype was counted between two and nine times. This CDR3 reads CASSQDRTSGRYTGELFF. CDR3 bases: TGTGCCAGCAGCCAAGATAGGACTAGCGGAAGATACACCGGGGAGCTGTTTTTT. V and J are TRBV3-1 and TRBJ2-2, with 10 positions matching TRBD2. The junction had 7 bases not matched to a gene; V was cut back by 0 bases and J by 3 bases. Looked up from germline, CDR1 is LGHDT and CDR2 is YNNKEL (reference sequence). This CDR3 contains 18 residues.

The V gene is TRBV9, the J gene TRBJ1-4; possibly TRBD1 for D (5 bases). The ends were cut back, 3 bases at V and 0 bases at J, with 9 bases in the middle. The germline V gene encodes CDR1 SGDLS and CDR2 YYNGEE. This CDR3 has 15 residues. In DNA form, the CDR3 reads TGTGCCAGCAGCGCTCAGGGCACAACTAATGAAAAACTGTTTTTT. Translating gives CASSAQGTTNEKLFF. The full variable domain, with the rest looked up from reference TRBV9 and TRBJ1-4, is DSGVTQTPKHLITATGQRVTLRCSPRSGDLSVYWYQQSLDQGLQFLIQYYNGEERAKGNILERFSAQQFPDLHSELNLSSLELGDSALYFCASSAQGTTNEKLFFGSGTQLSVL.

This clonotype was picked up many times. The rearrangement links TRBV12-3 or TRBV12-4 to TRBJ2-7; TRBD1 is a possible D gene (6 bases). The V end was cut by 6 bases, the J end by 6 bases, with 24 bases between. The CDR3 sequence is 16 residues long. CDR3 sequence reads: CASSSPGRQGLGEQYF. CDR3 DNA: TGTGCCAGCAGCTCCCCAGGGCGGCAGGGGTTAGGCGAGCAGTACTTC.

This clonotype was counted ten times or more. The J gene is TRBJ2-5, the V gene TRBV7-8, with a weak D call TRBD2 (5 bases). The length of the CDR3 is 14 residues. The germline V gene encodes CDR1 SGHVS and CDR2 FQNEAQ. Trimming took off 3 bases at V and 1 base at J, with 9 bases between the two ends. This CDR3 reads CASSFPGVQETQYF. The CDR3 bases are TGTGCCAGCAGCTTCCCCGGGGTCCAAGAGACCCAGTACTTC.

The chain employs TRBV5-1 and TRBJ1-6; tentative D call: TRBD1 (5 bases). V was cut by 5 bases and J by 5 bases, with 11 bases left in between. CDR1 is SGHRS, CDR2 YFSETQ, per germline. The CDR3 has 14 residues. The CDR3 nucleotides are TGCGCCAGCAGTAGGACAACTGATAATTCACCCCTCCACTTT. It specifies CASSRTTDNSPLHF.